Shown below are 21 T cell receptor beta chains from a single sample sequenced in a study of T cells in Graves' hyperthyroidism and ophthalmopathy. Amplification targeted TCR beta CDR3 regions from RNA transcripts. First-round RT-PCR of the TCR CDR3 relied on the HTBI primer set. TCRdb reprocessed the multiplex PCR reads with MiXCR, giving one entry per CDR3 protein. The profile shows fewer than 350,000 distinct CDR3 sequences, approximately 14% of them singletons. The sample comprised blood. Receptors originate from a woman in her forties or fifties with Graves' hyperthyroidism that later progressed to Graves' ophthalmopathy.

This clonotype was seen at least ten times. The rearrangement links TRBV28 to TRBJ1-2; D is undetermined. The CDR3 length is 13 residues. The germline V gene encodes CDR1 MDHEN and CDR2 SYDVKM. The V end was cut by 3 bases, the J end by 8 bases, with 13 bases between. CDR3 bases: TGTGCCAGCAGTTTCGGGGTTATGGAGGGCTACACCTTC. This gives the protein CASSFGVMEGYTF.

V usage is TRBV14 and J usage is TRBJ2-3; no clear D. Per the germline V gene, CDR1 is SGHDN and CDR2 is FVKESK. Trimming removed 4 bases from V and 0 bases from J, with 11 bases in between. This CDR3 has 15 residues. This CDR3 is CASSRSAFSTDTQYF. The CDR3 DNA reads TGTGCCAGCAGCCGCTCAGCCTTTAGCACAGATACGCAGTATTTT.

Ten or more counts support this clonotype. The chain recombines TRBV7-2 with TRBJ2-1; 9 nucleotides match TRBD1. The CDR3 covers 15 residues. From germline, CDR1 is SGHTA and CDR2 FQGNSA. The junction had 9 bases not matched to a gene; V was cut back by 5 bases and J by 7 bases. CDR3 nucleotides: TGTGCCAGCAGCCACTACCGACAGGGGGGTAATGAGCAGTTCTTC. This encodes CASSHYRQGGNEQFF.

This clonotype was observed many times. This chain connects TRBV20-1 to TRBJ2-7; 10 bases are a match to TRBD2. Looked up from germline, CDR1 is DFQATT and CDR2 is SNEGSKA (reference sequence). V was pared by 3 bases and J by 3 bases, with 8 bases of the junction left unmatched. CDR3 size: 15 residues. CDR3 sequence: CSARSSGSIDYEQYF. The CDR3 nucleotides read TGCAGTGCTAGGTCTAGCGGGAGTATAGACTACGAGCAGTACTTC.

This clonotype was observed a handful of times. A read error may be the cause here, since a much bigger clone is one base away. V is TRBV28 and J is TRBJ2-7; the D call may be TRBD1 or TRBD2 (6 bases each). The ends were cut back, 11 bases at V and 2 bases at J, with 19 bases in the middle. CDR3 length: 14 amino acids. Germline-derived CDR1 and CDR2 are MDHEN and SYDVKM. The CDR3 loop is CAGKRGAGAYEQYF. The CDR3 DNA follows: TGTGCCGGCAAAAGGGGGGCAGGGGCCTACGAGCAGTACTTC. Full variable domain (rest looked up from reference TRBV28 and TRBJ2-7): DVKVTQSSRYLVKRTGEKVFLECVQDMDHENMFWYRQDPGLGLRLIYFSYDVKMKEKGDIPEGYSVSREKKERFSLILESASTNQTSMYLCAGKRGAGAYEQYFGPGTRLTVT.

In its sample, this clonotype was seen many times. CDR3 protein: CATSDSGRVGAFF. DNA of the CDR3: TGTGCCACCAGTGATTCAGGGCGCGTGGGGGCTTTCTTT. J is TRBJ1-1 and V is TRBV24-1; possible D gene TRBD1, 5 bases. Germline lookup yields CDR1 KGHDR and CDR2 SFDVKD. The CDR3 runs 13 residues. With 2 bases removed from V and 11 bases from J, the gap between germline ends came to 14 bases.

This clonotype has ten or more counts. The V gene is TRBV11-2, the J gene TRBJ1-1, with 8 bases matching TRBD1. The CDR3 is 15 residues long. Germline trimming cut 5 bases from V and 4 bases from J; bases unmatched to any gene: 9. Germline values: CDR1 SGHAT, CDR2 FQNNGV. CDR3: CASSLNRGVGTEAFF. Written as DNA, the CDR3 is TGTGCCAGCAGCCTTAACAGGGGGGTCGGCACTGAAGCTTTCTTT. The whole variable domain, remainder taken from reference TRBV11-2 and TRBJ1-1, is EAGVAQSPRYKIIEKRQSVAFWCNPISGHATLYWYQQILGQGPKLLIQFQNNGVVDDSQLPKDRFSAERLKGVDSTLKIQPAKLEDSAVYLCASSLNRGVGTEAFFGQGTRLTVV.

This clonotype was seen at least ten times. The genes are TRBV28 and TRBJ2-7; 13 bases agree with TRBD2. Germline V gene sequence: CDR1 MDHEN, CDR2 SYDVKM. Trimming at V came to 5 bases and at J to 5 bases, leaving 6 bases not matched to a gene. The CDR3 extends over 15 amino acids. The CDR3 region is CASSLGLAGVDEQYF. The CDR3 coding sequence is TGTGCCAGCAGTCTAGGACTAGCGGGAGTAGACGAGCAGTACTTC.

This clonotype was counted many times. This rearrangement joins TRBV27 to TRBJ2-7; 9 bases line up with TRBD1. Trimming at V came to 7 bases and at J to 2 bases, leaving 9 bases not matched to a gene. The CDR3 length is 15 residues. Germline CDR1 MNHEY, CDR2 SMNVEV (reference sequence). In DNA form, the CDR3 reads TGTGCCAGCAAACTCGGACAGGGGATCGCCTACGAGCAGTACTTC. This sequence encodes CASKLGQGIAYEQYF.

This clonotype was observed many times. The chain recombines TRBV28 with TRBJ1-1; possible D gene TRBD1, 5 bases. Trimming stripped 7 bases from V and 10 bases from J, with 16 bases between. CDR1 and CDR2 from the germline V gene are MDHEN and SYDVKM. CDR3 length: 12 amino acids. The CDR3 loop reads CASNRAGQTAFF. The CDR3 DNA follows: TGTGCCAGCAACCGTGCAGGACAAACAGCTTTCTTT.

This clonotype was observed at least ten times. The CDR3 DNA sequence: TGTGCCAGCAGTTGGGGGGGGAGGACCGAGCAGTTCTTC. Protein sequence: CASSWGGRTEQFF. This chain uses TRBV28 with TRBJ2-1, with 7 bases that match TRBD2. J lost 10 bases, V lost 4 bases, and 7 bases had no gene match. The CDR3 spans 13 residues. Germline assignment: CDR1 MDHEN and CDR2 SYDVKM.

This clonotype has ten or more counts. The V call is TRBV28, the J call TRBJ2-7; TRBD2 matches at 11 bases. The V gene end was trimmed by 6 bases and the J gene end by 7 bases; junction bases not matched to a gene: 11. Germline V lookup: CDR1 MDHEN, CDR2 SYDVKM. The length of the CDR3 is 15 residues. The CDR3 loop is CASRDLLAGGREQYF. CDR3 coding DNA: TGTGCCAGCAGAGACCTCCTAGCGGGAGGACGGGAGCAGTACTTC.

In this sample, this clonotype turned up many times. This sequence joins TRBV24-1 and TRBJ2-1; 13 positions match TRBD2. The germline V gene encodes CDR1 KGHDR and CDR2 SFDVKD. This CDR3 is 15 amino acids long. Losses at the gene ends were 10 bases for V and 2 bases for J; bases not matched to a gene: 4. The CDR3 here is CATEGLAGPYNEQFF. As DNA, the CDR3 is TGTGCCACTGAGGGACTAGCGGGACCCTACAATGAGCAGTTCTTC.

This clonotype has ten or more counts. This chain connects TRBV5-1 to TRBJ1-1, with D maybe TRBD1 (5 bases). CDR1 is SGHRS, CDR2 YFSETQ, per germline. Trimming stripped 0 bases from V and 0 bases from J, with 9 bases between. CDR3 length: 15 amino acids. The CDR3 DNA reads TGCGCCAGCAGCTTGGCAGGGACCATGAACACTGAAGCTTTCTTT. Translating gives CASSLAGTMNTEAFF.

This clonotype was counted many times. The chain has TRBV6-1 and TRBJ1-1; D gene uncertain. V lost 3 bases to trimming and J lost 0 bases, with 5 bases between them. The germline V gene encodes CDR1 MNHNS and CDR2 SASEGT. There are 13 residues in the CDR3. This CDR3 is CASSETMNTEAFF. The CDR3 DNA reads TGTGCCAGCAGTGAGACGATGAACACTGAAGCTTTCTTT.

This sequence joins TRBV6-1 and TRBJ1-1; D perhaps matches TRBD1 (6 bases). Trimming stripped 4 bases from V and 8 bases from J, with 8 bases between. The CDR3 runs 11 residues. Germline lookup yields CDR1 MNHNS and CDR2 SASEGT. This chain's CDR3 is CASSGGREAFF. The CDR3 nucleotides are TGTGCCAGCAGTGGGGGGCGGGAAGCTTTCTTT.

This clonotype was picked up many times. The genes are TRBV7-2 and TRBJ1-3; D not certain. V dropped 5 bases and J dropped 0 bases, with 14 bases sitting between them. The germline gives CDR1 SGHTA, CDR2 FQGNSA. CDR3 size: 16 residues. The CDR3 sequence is CASSPGRFVSGNTIYF. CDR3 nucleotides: TGTGCCAGCAGCCCCGGACGGTTTGTCTCTGGAAACACCATATATTTT.

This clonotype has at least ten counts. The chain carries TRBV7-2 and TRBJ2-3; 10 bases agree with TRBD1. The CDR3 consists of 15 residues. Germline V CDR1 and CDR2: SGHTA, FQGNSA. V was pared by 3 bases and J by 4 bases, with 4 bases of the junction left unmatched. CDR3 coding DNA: TGTGCCAGCAGCTTTTCCGGGACAGGGGCAGATACGCAGTATTTT. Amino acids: CASSFSGTGADTQYF. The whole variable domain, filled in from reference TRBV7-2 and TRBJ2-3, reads GAGVSQSPSNKVTEKGKDVELRCDPISGHTALYWYRQSLGQGLEFLIYFQGNSAPDKSGLPSDRFSAERTGGSVSTLTIQRTQQEDSAVYLCASSFSGTGADTQYFGPGTRLTVL.

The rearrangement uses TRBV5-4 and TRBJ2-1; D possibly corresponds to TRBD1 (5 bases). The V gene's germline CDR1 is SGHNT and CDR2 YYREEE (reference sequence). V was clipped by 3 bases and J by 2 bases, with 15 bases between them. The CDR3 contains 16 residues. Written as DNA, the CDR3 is TGTGCCAGCAGCTGGACACGTGCAGAAGCCTACAATGAGCAGTTCTTC. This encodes CASSWTRAEAYNEQFF.

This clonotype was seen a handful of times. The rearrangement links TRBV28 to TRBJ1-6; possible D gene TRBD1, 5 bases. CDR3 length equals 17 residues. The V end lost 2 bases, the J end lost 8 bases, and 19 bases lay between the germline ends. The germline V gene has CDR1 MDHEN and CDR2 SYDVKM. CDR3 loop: CASSLPGGWGNHSPLHF. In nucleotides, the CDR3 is TGTGCCAGCAGTTTACCCGGAGGATGGGGGAATCATTCACCCCTCCACTTT.

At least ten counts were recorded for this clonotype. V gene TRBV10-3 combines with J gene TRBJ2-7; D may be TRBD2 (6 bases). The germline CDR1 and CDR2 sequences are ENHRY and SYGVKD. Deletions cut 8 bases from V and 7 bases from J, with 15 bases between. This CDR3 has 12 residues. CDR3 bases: TGTGCCATCGGGACTCCCGGGTCAGAGCAGTACTTC. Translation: CAIGTPGSEQYF.